The rows below give T cell receptor beta chains drawn from one sample of a study of technical replicates of blood from a handful of donors. Some clones are missing from TCRdb's copy, which holds only in-frame ones; the method was immunoSEQ multiplex PCR. The table records 60,000 to 80,000 clones, 91% of them present only once. Sequenced material: PBMCs. These receptors were taken from a human donor in good health. Some clones in this sample may be carry-over from other donors' samples. Each CDR3 is given with its conserved first and last residue. The order of the fields is CDR3 protein, CDR3 DNA, D gene, clone size, J gene, V gene. A D gene is named only where the DNA matches it firmly. Size values are once, few and many counts, or a class for expanded clones, and some rows have none.

cdr3_aa: CARPRDRSYNEQFF
cdr3_nt: TGTGCCAGACCCCGGGACAGGTCCTACAATGAGCAGTTCTTC
d_call: TRBD1
clone_size: NA
j_call: TRBJ2-1
v_call: TRBV14

cdr3_aa: CASSTAGAAYEQYF
cdr3_nt: TGTGCCAGTAGTACCGCGGGGGCGGCCTACGAGCAGTACTTC
d_call: NA
clone_size: once
j_call: TRBJ2-7
v_call: TRBV19

cdr3_aa: CASSEGGFGSQPQHF
cdr3_nt: TGTGCCAGCAGTGAGGGGGGGTTCGGGTCGCAGCCCCAGCATTTT
d_call: NA
clone_size: once
j_call: TRBJ1-5
v_call: TRBV6-1

cdr3_aa: CASSFDPLRSYNEQFF
cdr3_nt: TGTGCCAGCAGCTTTGACCCCCTGAGGAGCTACAATGAGCAGTTCTTC
d_call: NA
clone_size: NA
j_call: TRBJ2-1
v_call: TRBV5-4

cdr3_aa: CAWSVPAGANVLTF
cdr3_nt: TGTGCCTGGAGTGTACCAGCTGGGGCCAACGTCCTGACTTTC
d_call: NA
clone_size: NA
j_call: TRBJ2-6
v_call: TRBV30

cdr3_aa: CSVGDRALSYEQYF
cdr3_nt: TGCAGCGTTGGGGACAGGGCCCTCTCCTACGAGCAGTACTTC
d_call: TRBD1
clone_size: NA
j_call: TRBJ2-7
v_call: TRBV29-1

cdr3_aa: CASSLRPGTTYEQYF
cdr3_nt: TGTGCCAGCAGCTTACGCCCCGGGACAACCTACGAGCAGTACTTC
d_call: NA
clone_size: NA
j_call: TRBJ2-7
v_call: TRBV7-3

cdr3_aa: CASNTSYEQYF
cdr3_nt: TGTGCCAGCAATACTTCCTACGAGCAGTACTTC
d_call: NA
clone_size: NA
j_call: TRBJ2-7
v_call: TRBV27

cdr3_aa: CASSVGPVNTEAFF
cdr3_nt: TGTGCCAGCAGCGTAGGTCCGGTAAACACTGAAGCTTTCTTT
d_call: NA
clone_size: NA
j_call: TRBJ1-1
v_call: TRBV7-8

cdr3_aa: CASSLWREINTGELFF
cdr3_nt: TGTGCCAGCAGCTTATGGCGGGAAATAAACACCGGGGAGCTGTTTTTT
d_call: NA
clone_size: NA
j_call: TRBJ2-2
v_call: TRBV7-9

cdr3_aa: CASSVRTGGTEAFF
cdr3_nt: TGTGCCAGCAGCGTGCGGACAGGGGGCACTGAAGCTTTCTTT
d_call: TRBD1
clone_size: NA
j_call: TRBJ1-1
v_call: TRBV9

cdr3_aa: CASRQPGQGETQYF
cdr3_nt: TGCGCCAGCAGGCAGCCGGGACAGGGGGAGACCCAGTACTTC
d_call: TRBD1
clone_size: NA
j_call: TRBJ2-5
v_call: TRBV5-1

cdr3_aa: CASSRTGAGNTIYF
cdr3_nt: TGTGCCAGCAGCCGAACAGGAGCTGGAAACACCATATATTTT
d_call: NA
clone_size: NA
j_call: TRBJ1-3
v_call: TRBV6-5

cdr3_aa: CASSPTTGLGETQYF
cdr3_nt: TGTGCCAGCAGCCCTACCACAGGTCTAGGGGAGACCCAGTACTTC
d_call: NA
clone_size: NA
j_call: TRBJ2-5
v_call: TRBV7-9

cdr3_aa: CASGLAGTTDTQYF
cdr3_nt: TGCGCCAGCGGACTAGCGGGAACGACAGATACGCAGTATTTT
d_call: TRBD2
clone_size: NA
j_call: TRBJ2-3
v_call: TRBV5-1

cdr3_aa: CASSGAGGYNEQFF
cdr3_nt: TGCGCCAGCAGCGGCGCAGGAGGGTACAATGAGCAGTTCTTC
d_call: NA
clone_size: NA
j_call: TRBJ2-1
v_call: TRBV5-1

cdr3_aa: CAWSIGFNYGYTF
cdr3_nt: TGTGCCTGGAGTATCGGGTTTAACTATGGCTACACCTTC
d_call: NA
clone_size: NA
j_call: TRBJ1-2
v_call: TRBV30

cdr3_aa: CASSGQGLTDTQYF
cdr3_nt: TGTGCCAGTAGTGGACAGGGCTTGACAGATACGCAGTATTTT
d_call: TRBD1
clone_size: NA
j_call: TRBJ2-3
v_call: TRBV19

cdr3_aa: CASGTGTSKSGTQYF
cdr3_nt: TGCGCCAGCGGGACCGGGACTAGCAAAAGTGGGACCCAGTACTTC
d_call: TRBD2
clone_size: NA
j_call: TRBJ2-5
v_call: TRBV5-1

cdr3_aa: CSAKSGHRNTIYF
cdr3_nt: TGCAGTGCCAAGTCTGGACACCGAAACACCATATATTTT
d_call: NA
clone_size: NA
j_call: TRBJ1-3
v_call: TRBV29-1

cdr3_aa: CASSLGPVETQYF
cdr3_nt: TGTGCCAGCAGTTTGGGGCCGGTAGAGACCCAGTACTTC
d_call: NA
clone_size: NA
j_call: TRBJ2-5
v_call: TRBV27

cdr3_aa: CSVEGALAASTDTQYF
cdr3_nt: TGCAGCGTTGAAGGGGCCCTAGCGGCTAGCACAGATACGCAGTATTTT
d_call: TRBD2
clone_size: NA
j_call: TRBJ2-3
v_call: TRBV29-1

cdr3_aa: CASSKDSGVDEQFF
cdr3_nt: TGTGCCAGCAGCAAAGATAGCGGGGTCGATGAGCAGTTCTTC
d_call: TRBD2
clone_size: NA
j_call: TRBJ2-1
v_call: TRBV9

cdr3_aa: CASSHAGTGSYEQYF
cdr3_nt: TGTGCCAGCAGCCATGCGGGGACCGGCTCCTACGAGCAGTACTTC
d_call: NA
clone_size: NA
j_call: TRBJ2-7
v_call: TRBV21-1

cdr3_aa: CSVAGGPRDTQYF
cdr3_nt: TGCAGCGTTGCGGGGGGCCCGAGAGATACGCAGTATTTT
d_call: NA
clone_size: NA
j_call: TRBJ2-3
v_call: TRBV29-1

cdr3_aa: CASSSTGGGADTQYF
cdr3_nt: TGTGCCAGCAGCTCGACAGGGGGGGGTGCAGATACGCAGTATTTT
d_call: TRBD1
clone_size: few
j_call: TRBJ2-3
v_call: TRBV5-5

cdr3_aa: CASSQDGGAGRETQYF
cdr3_nt: TGCGCCAGCAGCCAAGATGGAGGGGCGGGGAGGGAGACCCAGTACTTC
d_call: NA
clone_size: NA
j_call: TRBJ2-5
v_call: TRBV4-1

cdr3_aa: CASSVGTGALTYGYTF
cdr3_nt: TGTGCCAGCAGCGTAGGTACAGGAGCTCTGACATATGGCTACACCTTC
d_call: NA
clone_size: NA
j_call: TRBJ1-2
v_call: TRBV9

cdr3_aa: CASSLVKRGNEQYF
cdr3_nt: TGTGCCAGCAGCTTAGTTAAGCGGGGGAACGAGCAGTACTTC
d_call: TRBD2
clone_size: NA
j_call: TRBJ2-7
v_call: TRBV11-2

cdr3_aa: CASSQLLAGYSGANVLTF
cdr3_nt: TGCGCCAGCAGCCAACTACTAGCGGGTTACTCTGGGGCCAACGTCCTGACTTTC
d_call: TRBD2
clone_size: NA
j_call: TRBJ2-6
v_call: TRBV4-3

cdr3_aa: CASSQDAERLTRGEQFF
cdr3_nt: TGTGCCAGCAGCCAAGATGCGGAGCGTCTGACCAGAGGTGAGCAGTTCTTC
d_call: NA
clone_size: NA
j_call: TRBJ2-1
v_call: TRBV4-2

cdr3_aa: CASSTGVYEQYF
cdr3_nt: TGTGCCAGCAGTACAGGGGTGTACGAGCAGTACTTC
d_call: TRBD1
clone_size: NA
j_call: TRBJ2-7
v_call: TRBV2

cdr3_aa: CAISEGAQVNTEAFF
cdr3_nt: TGTGCCATCAGTGAGGGGGCCCAGGTGAACACTGAAGCTTTCTTT
d_call: NA
clone_size: NA
j_call: TRBJ1-1
v_call: TRBV10-3

cdr3_aa: CASSPRTSGRRSYEQYF
cdr3_nt: TGTGCCAGCAGCCCAAGGACTAGCGGGAGGAGGTCCTACGAGCAGTACTTC
d_call: TRBD2
clone_size: NA
j_call: TRBJ2-7
v_call: TRBV5-6

cdr3_aa: CASSPAGRHTDTQYF
cdr3_nt: TGTGCCAGCAGCCCAGCGGGAAGGCACACAGATACGCAGTATTTT
d_call: TRBD2
clone_size: NA
j_call: TRBJ2-3
v_call: TRBV6-5

cdr3_aa: CTSSQDRRLAGEGNEQFF
cdr3_nt: TGCACCAGCAGCCAAGATCGTAGACTAGCGGGAGAGGGAAATGAGCAGTTCTTC
d_call: NA
clone_size: NA
j_call: TRBJ2-1
v_call: TRBV1